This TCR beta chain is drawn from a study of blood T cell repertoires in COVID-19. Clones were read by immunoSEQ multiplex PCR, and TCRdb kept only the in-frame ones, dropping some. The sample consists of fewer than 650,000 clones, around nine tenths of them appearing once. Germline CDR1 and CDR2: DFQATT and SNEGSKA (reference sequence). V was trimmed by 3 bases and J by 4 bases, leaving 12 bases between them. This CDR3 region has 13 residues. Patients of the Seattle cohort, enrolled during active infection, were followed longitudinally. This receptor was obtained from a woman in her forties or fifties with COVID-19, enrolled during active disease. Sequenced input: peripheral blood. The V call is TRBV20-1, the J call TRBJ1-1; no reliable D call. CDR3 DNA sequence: TGCAGTGCTAGTGCGGGGTTGACCACTGAAGCTTTCTTT. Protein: CSASAGLTTEAFF.